Each of the 22 T cell receptor beta chains below was sequenced from the same sample in a study of CD8+CD57+ T cells in acquired aplastic anemia. The sequenced patients had an expansion of CD8+CD57+ cells seen by flow cytometry. Profiling of TCR beta VDJ combinations and CDR3 sequences used genomic DNA as template. MiXCR was run by TCRdb on the reads, yielding one entry per CDR3 protein. The sample has about 260,000 distinct CDR3 sequences; roughly 82% are singletons. Specimen: sorted CD4+, CD8+, or CD8+CD57+ T cells (not recorded which) from PBMCs. These receptors came from a human donor with aplastic anemia.

This clonotype has more than one count but fewer than ten. The genes are TRBV11-3 and TRBJ2-5; a possible D gene is TRBD1 (6 bases). There are 14 residues in the CDR3. CDR1 and CDR2 from the germline V gene are SGHNT and YENEEA. Trimming took 1 base from V and 3 from J, leaving 9 bases between them. The CDR3 sequence: CASSLGGQEETQYF. The CDR3 DNA is TGTGCCAGCAGCTTAGGGGGGCAAGAAGAGACCCAGTACTTC.

The V call is TRBV5-1, the J call TRBJ2-3; 7 bases line up with TRBD1. The germline V gene has CDR1 SGHRS and CDR2 YFSETQ. The CDR3 length is 14 residues. V was clipped by 0 bases and J by 8 bases; unmatched bases: 6. The CDR3 reads CASSLGAGQATQYF. The CDR3 DNA reads TGCGCCAGCAGCTTGGGGGCCGGACAGGCTACGCAGTATTTT. The full variable domain, completed using reference TRBV5-1 and TRBJ2-3, is KAGVTQTPRYLIKTRGQQVTLSCSPISGHRSVSWYQQTPGQGLQFLFEYFSETQRNKGNFPGRFSGRQFSNSRSEMNVSTLELGDSALYLCASSLGAGQATQYFGPGTRLTVL.

To note about this clonotype: This likely comes from a read error, as the CDR3 has no conserved phenylalanine or tryptophan at its end. The DNA is left out, because the CDR3 cannot be placed on it with certainty; the CDR3 is given as TCRdb lists it. J is TRBJ2-3 and V is TRBV7-9; TRBD2, the table's D call, lacks a check against the DNA. The CDR3 region is 12 residues in length, termini included. Germline CDR1 is SEHNR and CDR2 is FQNEAQ (reference sequence). The CDR3 loop is CASSVGPLEQSH.

As for this clonotype: The final CDR3 position lacks the conserved phenylalanine or tryptophan, pointing to a likely read error. The genes are TRBV13 and TRBJ1-5, with D unresolved. Germline V gene lookup returns CDR1 PRHDT and CDR2 FYEKMQ (reference sequence). CDR3 size: 15 residues. DNA for the CDR3: TGTGCCAGCAGCTTAGGGGTCTCGAGAAATCAGTCCCAGCATCTT. Translated, it gives CASSLGVSRNQSQHL.

A remark on this clonotype: This may stem from a read error, because a much larger clone lies one nucleotide away. J is TRBJ1-1 and V is TRBV5-8; D remains ambiguous. This CDR3 comprises 15 residues. The germline V gene has CDR1 SGHTS and CDR2 YDEGEE. DNA for the CDR3: TGTGCCAACAGCTTTACTCTCGCAGGGAACACTGAAGCTTTCTTT. Translated: CANSFTLAGNTEAFF.

The chain recombines TRBV9 with TRBJ2-1; D is uncertain. There are 14 residues in the CDR3. The germline V gene encodes CDR1 SGDLS and CDR2 YYNGEE. Between the trimmed V and J ends, which lost 4 bases and 4 bases, there was a span of 12 bases. CDR3 sequence (DNA): TGTGCCAGCAGCTTGGCGGCCGGGTACAATGAGCAGTTCTTC. Its translation is CASSLAAGYNEQFF.

Points on this clonotype: The conserved phenylalanine or tryptophan is not found at the CDR3 terminus, so this likely reflects a read error. Because the CDR3's place on the DNA is in doubt, the DNA is left out and the CDR3 is given as listed by TCRdb. This chain connects TRBV2 to TRBJ2-1; TRBD1 is taken as the D call from the table, unchecked against the DNA. Per germline, CDR1 SNHLY and CDR2 FYNNEI. The CDR3 region is 16 residues in length, termini included. The CDR3 region is CASGDGGTDTQYFHSV.

This clonotype has more than one count but fewer than ten. This chain uses TRBV19 with TRBJ2-5; D could derive from TRBD1 or TRBD2 (5 bases each). Trimming pared 3 bases from V and 1 base from J, leaving 12 bases between. This CDR3 contains 15 residues. Germline lookup yields CDR1 LNHDA and CDR2 SQIVND (reference sequence). In DNA, the CDR3 is TGTGCCAGTAGTATGGGTTGGGGGATCCAAGAGACCCAGTACTTC. Its translation is CASSMGWGIQETQYF.

The rearrangement uses TRBV25-1 and TRBJ2-6; maybe TRBD1 (6 bases). Germline V gives CDR1 MGHDK, CDR2 SYGVNS. Trimming removed 4 bases from V and 3 bases from J, with 13 bases in between. The CDR3 loop spans 16 amino acids. CDR3 coding DNA: TGTGCCAGCAGTGCGACCCGACAGGTTGGGGCCAACGTCCTGACTTTC. Encoded protein: CASSATRQVGANVLTF.

This chain joins TRBV2 and TRBJ2-7, with TRBD2 matching over 7 bases. This CDR3 contains 14 residues. V gave up 5 bases and J gave up 4 bases; unmatched junction bases: 8. Germline loops: CDR1 SNHLY, CDR2 FYNNEI. CDR3 loop: CASSFPGGEYEQYF. Here the CDR3 DNA reads TGTGCCAGCAGTTTTCCGGGAGGAGAATACGAGCAGTACTTC.

The chain uses TRBV12-5 and TRBJ2-5, with D unclear. V gave up 1 base and J gave up 4 bases, with 4 bases separating them. Germline lookup yields CDR1 LGHNT and CDR2 FRNRAP. The CDR3 runs 12 residues. The CDR3 sequence is CASGLGRETQYF. The CDR3 DNA is TGTGCTAGTGGTTTGGGGCGAGAGACCCAGTACTTC. Full variable domain (missing parts from reference TRBV12-5 and TRBJ2-5): DARVTQTPRHKVTEMGQEVTMRCQPILGHNTVFWYRQTMMQGLELLAYFRNRAPLDDSGMPKDRFSAEMPDATLATLKIQPSEPRDSAVYFCASGLGRETQYFGPGTRLLVL.

This rearrangement joins TRBV20-1 to TRBJ1-1; D is uncertain. Germline loops: CDR1 DFQATT, CDR2 SNEGSKA (reference sequence). V dropped 6 bases and J dropped 4 bases, with 21 bases sitting between them. This CDR3 spans 15 amino acids. CDR3 sequence reads: CSASGYYNSPTEAFF. Here the CDR3 DNA reads TGCAGTGCGAGTGGTTACTATAATTCACCCACTGAAGCTTTCTTT.

This chain joins TRBV2 and TRBJ1-1; 7 bases map to TRBD1. Unmatched junction bases numbered 19, after V lost 7 bases and J lost 8 bases. The CDR3 totals 16 residues. Germline CDR1 reads SNHLY; CDR2 reads FYNNEI. The CDR3 DNA is TGTGCCAGCATTCTCCGGAAAGGAGGGGGCTCAACCGAAGCTTTCTTT. It translates to CASILRKGGGSTEAFF. The whole variable domain, remainder taken from reference TRBV2 and TRBJ1-1, is EPEVTQTPSHQVTQMGQEVILRCVPISNHLYFYWYRQILGQKVEFLVSFYNNEISEKSEIFDDQFSVERPDGSNFTLKIRSTKLEDSAMYFCASILRKGGGSTEAFFGQGTRLTVV.

This clonotype has only one observation. The chain has TRBV11-2 and TRBJ2-7; TRBD1 matches at 7 bases. Germline V gives CDR1 SGHAT, CDR2 FQNNGV. V shed 5 bases and J 1 base; nucleotides not matched to a gene: 17. The length of the CDR3 is 18 residues. The CDR3 spells CASSALPDGTALSYEQYV. The DNA for the CDR3 is TGTGCCAGCAGCGCCTTACCAGACGGGACAGCCCTTTCCTACGAGCAGTACGTC.

The rearrangement uses TRBV29-1 and TRBJ1-1; D remains ambiguous. The J call may be incorrect, as the DNA end agrees better with TRBJ1-3. Germline V gives CDR1 SQVTM, CDR2 ANQGSEA. The CDR3 is 11 amino acids. The CDR3 loop reads CSVISGNTIYF. CDR3 DNA: TGCAGCGTAATCTCTGGAAACACCATATATTTT.

V usage is TRBV2 and J usage is TRBJ2-1; TRBD2 aligns across 7 bases. The CDR3 consists of 14 residues. The J segment lost 2 bases and the V segment lost 4 bases, leaving 2 bases of the junction unmatched. In germline, CDR1 is SNHLY, CDR2 FYNNEI. Here the CDR3 reads CASSASGAYNEQFF. Here the CDR3 DNA reads TGTGCCAGCAGTGCTAGCGGAGCCTACAATGAGCAGTTCTTC. The whole variable domain, remainder taken from reference TRBV2 and TRBJ2-1, is EPEVTQTPSHQVTQMGQEVILRCVPISNHLYFYWYRQILGQKVEFLVSFYNNEISEKSEIFDDQFSVERPDGSNFTLKIRSTKLEDSAMYFCASSASGAYNEQFFGPGTRLTVL.

The table lists this clonotype with a few counts. This rearrangement joins TRBV25-1 to TRBJ1-5; maybe TRBD1 (6 bases). Between the trimmed V and J ends, which lost 1 base and 3 bases, there was a span of 10 bases. Germline V lookup: CDR1 MGHDK, CDR2 SYGVNS. This CDR3 region has 15 residues. The CDR3 bases are TGTGCCAGCAGTGAATCCGGGACATACAATCAGCCCCAGCATTTT. Translating gives CASSESGTYNQPQHF. The variable domain in full, completed from reference TRBV25-1 and TRBJ1-5, reads EADIYQTPRYLVIGTGKKITLECSQTMGHDKMYWYQQDPGMELHLIHYSYGVNSTEKGDLSSESTVSRIRTEHFPLTLESARPSHTSQYLCASSESGTYNQPQHFGDGTRLSIL.

The rearrangement uses TRBV2 and TRBJ1-4; the D gene is possibly TRBD1 (5 bases). CDR1 and CDR2 (germline): SNHLY, FYNNEI. This CDR3 has 14 residues. V was clipped by 2 bases and J by 4 bases, with 8 bases between them. CDR3 DNA: TGTGCCAGCAGTGAAAGGGGCCTTAATGAAAAACTGTTTTTT. As protein: CASSERGLNEKLFF.

This chain uses TRBV9 with TRBJ1-5, with TRBD1 identical over 9 bases. J lost 14 bases, V lost 0 bases, and 9 bases had no gene match. There are 14 residues in the CDR3. CDR1 and CDR2 (germline): SGDLS, YYNGEE. The DNA for the CDR3 is TGTGCCAGCAGCGTAGGAACAGGGGGCACGGGGGAGCATTTT. The encoded protein is CASSVGTGGTGEHF.

As for this clonotype: Here the CDR3 omits its conserved ending phenylalanine or tryptophan, so a read error is the likely source. Because the CDR3's place on the DNA is in doubt, the DNA is left out and the CDR3 is given as listed by TCRdb. This rearrangement joins TRBV2 to TRBJ2-3; the table's D gene call, TRBD1, was not cross checked with the DNA. The CDR3 spans 13 amino acids, including both terminal residues. Per the germline V gene, CDR1 is SNHLY and CDR2 is FYNNEI. CDR3 loop: CASGDGGTVSQTV.

The genes are TRBV2 and TRBJ2-3; TRBD2 might be the D (5 bases). The CDR3 consists of 13 residues. V lost 6 bases and J 14 bases, leaving 21 bases between the germline ends. Germline assignment: CDR1 SNHLY and CDR2 FYNNEI. The CDR3 sequence: CASRDGDTDQPYF. CDR3 bases: TGTGCCAGCAGGGACGGGGATACAGATCAGCCGTATTTT. Variable domain in full (rest from reference TRBV2 and TRBJ2-3): EPEVTQTPSHQVTQMGQEVILRCVPISNHLYFYWYRQILGQKVEFLVSFYNNEISEKSEIFDDQFSVERPDGSNFTLKIRSTKLEDSAMYFCASRDGDTDQPYFGPGTRLTVL.

A single count supports this clonotype. The chain is built from TRBV7-8 and TRBJ2-7; D is perhaps TRBD1 (5 bases). CDR3 length: 18 amino acids. Per the germline V gene, CDR1 is SGHVS and CDR2 is FQNEAQ. With 0 bases removed from V and 1 base from J, the gap between germline ends came to 19 bases. CDR3 residues: CASSLARGGAALSYEQYV. The DNA for the CDR3 is TGTGCCAGCAGCTTAGCGCGAGGTGGGGCAGCGCTTTCCTACGAGCAGTACGTC.